This record covers a single TCR beta chain. In the authors' methods: It was from reference gene primer amplification that nucleated cell counts were estimated. Produced via immunoSEQ multiplex PCR; TCRdb's table is partial and in-frame only. The DNA gave D and trimming, while V, J and clone size come from that table. The sample has around 130,000 clones, approximately 85% seen once. The sample belongs to a study of blood T cell repertoires in COVID-19. At the level of the study: Whether acute or convalescent, the COVID-19 samples came from the United States, Italy and Spain. Sample material is recorded as cDNA or gDNA derived from T cells, B-cell-depleted T cells, or PBMCs.

The CDR3 length is 15 residues. Germline values: CDR1 SGHDT, CDR2 YYEEEE. V gave up 3 bases and J gave up 5 bases; unmatched junction bases: 9. Specimen: peripheral blood. The chain uses TRBV5-6 and TRBJ1-1; 8 bases map to TRBD1. This sequence originates from a human donor in a cohort sampled during active COVID-19. The CDR3 spells CASSSGQGWLTEAFF. Written as DNA, the CDR3 is TGTGCCAGCAGCTCCGGACAGGGTTGGTTAACTGAAGCTTTCTTT.